This TCR beta chain is drawn from a study of glioma-infiltrating T cells after dendritic cell vaccination. Study at large: Samples are from glioblastoma patients in Phase I and II dendritic cell vaccine trials. Autologous tumor lysate-pulsed dendritic cell vaccination was given between the early 2000s and the early 2010s.

Only in-frame clones appear in the TCRdb table, and some are missing; sequencing was by immunoSEQ multiplex PCR. The data contain around 58,000 clones, more than 75% of them singletons. V was cut by 5 bases and J by 4 bases, with 15 bases left in between. Germline CDR1 and CDR2: SGHNT and YENEEA. The CDR3 loop spans 15 amino acids. This clone was picked up many times. The chain couples TRBV11-3 to TRBJ2-1; weak D call: TRBD1 (6 bases). The sequence came from a human donor with glioblastoma. The material sequenced was blood, taken before dendritic cell vaccination. The CDR3 bases are TGTGCCAGCAGCCCCCTCGCCACAGGGTACAATGAGCAGTTCTTC. Translating it yields CASSPLATGYNEQFF.